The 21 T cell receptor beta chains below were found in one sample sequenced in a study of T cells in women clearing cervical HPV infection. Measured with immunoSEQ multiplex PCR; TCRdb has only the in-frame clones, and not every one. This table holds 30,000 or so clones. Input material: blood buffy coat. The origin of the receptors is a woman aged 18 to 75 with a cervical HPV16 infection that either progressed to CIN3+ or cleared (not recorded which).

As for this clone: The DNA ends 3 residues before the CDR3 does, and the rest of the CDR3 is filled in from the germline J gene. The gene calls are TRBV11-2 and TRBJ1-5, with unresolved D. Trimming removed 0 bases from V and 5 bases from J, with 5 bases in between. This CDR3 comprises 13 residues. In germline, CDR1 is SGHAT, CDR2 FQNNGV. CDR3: CASSLERDQPQHF. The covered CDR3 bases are TGTGCCAGCAGCTTAGAGCGGGATCAGCCC.

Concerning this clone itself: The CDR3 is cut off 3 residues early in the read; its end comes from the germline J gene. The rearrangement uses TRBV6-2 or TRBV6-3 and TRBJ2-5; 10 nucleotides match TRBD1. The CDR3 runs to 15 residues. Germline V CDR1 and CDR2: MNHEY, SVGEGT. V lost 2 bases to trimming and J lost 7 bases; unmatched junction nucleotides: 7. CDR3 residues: CASSYQGQGRGTQYF. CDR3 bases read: TGTGCCAGCAGTTACCAGGGACAGGGGAGAGGGACC.

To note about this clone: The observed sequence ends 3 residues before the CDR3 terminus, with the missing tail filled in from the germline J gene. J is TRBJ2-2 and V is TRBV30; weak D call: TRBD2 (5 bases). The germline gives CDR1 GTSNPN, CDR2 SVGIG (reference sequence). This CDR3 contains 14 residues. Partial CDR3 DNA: TGTGCCTGGAGTCCCGGACTGAGTAATGAAAAG. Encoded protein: CAWSPGLSNEK. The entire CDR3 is CAWSPGLSNEKLFF.

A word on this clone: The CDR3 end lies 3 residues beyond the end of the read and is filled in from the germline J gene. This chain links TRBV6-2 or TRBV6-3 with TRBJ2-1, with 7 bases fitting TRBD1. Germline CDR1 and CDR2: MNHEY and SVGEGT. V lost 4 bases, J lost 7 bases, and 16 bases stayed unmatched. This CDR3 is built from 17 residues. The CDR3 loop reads CASSSYLGGAFNNEQFF. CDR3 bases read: TGTGCCAGCAGTTCCTACTTAGGGGGCGCCTTCAATAATGAG.

The CDR3 reads CASSSRPGKANDYTF. Partial CDR3 DNA: TGTGCCAGCAGCTCTCGACCAGGGAAGGCTAATGAC. The rearrangement uses TRBV7-3 and TRBJ1-2, with a tentative D call TRBD1 (5 bases). The missing CDR3 end, 3 residues past where the read stops, is filled in from the germline J gene. This CDR3 comprises 15 residues. Germline-derived CDR1 and CDR2 are SGHTA and FQGTGA.

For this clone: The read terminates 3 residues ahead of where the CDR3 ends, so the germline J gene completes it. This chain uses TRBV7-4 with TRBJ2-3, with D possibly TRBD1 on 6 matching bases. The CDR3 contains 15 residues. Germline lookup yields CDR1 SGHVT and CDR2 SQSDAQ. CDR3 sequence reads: CASSATSPKGETQYF. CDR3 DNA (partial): TGTGCCAGCAGCGCGACGTCTCCAAAGGGGGAGACG.

The sequenced CDR3 bases are TGCAGTGCTAGCAAGACAGGGTCTGGAAACACC. Translated, it gives CSASKTGSGNT. The full CDR3 is CSASKTGSGNTIYF. The V and J genes are TRBV20-1 and TRBJ1-3, with TRBD1 matching over 7 bases. The read terminates 3 residues ahead of where the CDR3 ends, so the germline J gene completes it. V shed 3 bases and J 1 base; nucleotides not matched to a gene: 3. Germline CDR1 DFQATT, CDR2 SNEGSKA (reference sequence). The CDR3 sequence is 14 residues long.

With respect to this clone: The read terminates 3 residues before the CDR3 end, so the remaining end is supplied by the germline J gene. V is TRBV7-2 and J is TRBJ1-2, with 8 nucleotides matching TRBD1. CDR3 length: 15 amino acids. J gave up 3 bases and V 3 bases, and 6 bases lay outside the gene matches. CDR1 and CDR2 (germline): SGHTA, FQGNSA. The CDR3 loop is CASSFSVTGDYGYTF. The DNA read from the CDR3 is TGTGCCAGCAGCTTTTCCGTGACAGGGGACTATGGC.

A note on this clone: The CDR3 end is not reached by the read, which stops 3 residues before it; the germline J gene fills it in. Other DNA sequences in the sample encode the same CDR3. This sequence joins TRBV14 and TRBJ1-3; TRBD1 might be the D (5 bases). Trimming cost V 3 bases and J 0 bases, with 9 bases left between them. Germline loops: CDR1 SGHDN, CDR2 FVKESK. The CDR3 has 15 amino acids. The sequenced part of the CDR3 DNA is TGTGCCAGCAGCCAGGACATACTCTCTGGAAACACC. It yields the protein CASSQDILSGNT. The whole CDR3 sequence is CASSQDILSGNTIYF.

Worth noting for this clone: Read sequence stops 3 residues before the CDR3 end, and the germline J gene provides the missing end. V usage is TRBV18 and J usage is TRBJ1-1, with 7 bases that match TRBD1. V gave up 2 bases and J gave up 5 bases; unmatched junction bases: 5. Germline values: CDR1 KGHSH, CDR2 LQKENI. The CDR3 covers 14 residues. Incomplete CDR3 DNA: TGTGCCAGCTCACCAGCAGGGGGTGGGACTGAA. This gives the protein CASSPAGGGTE. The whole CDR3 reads CASSPAGGGTEAFF.

This chain's CDR3 is CASSLETTNEKLFF. CDR3 bases read: TGTGCCAGCAGCTTAGAAACAACTAATGAAAAG. The chain has TRBV7-6 and TRBJ2-2, with D unclear. The read falls 3 residues short of the CDR3 end, and the missing part is taken from the germline J gene. This CDR3 has 14 amino acids. The germline V gene has CDR1 SGHVS and CDR2 FNYEAQ.

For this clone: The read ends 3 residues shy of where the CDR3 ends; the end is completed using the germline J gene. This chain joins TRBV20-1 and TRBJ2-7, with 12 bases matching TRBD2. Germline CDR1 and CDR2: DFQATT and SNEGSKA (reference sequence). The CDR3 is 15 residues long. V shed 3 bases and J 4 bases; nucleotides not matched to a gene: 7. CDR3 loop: CSASLAGGGGYEQYF. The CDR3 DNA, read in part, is TGCAGTGCTAGCCTAGCGGGGGGGGGTGGGTACGAG.

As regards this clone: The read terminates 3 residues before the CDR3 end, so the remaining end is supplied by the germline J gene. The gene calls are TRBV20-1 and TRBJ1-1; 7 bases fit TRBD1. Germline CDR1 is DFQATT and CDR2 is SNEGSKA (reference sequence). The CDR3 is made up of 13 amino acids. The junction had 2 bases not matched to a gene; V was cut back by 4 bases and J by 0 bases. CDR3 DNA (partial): TGCAGTGCTACAACAGGGGTGAACACTGAA. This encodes CSATTGVNTE. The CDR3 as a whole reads CSATTGVNTEAFF.

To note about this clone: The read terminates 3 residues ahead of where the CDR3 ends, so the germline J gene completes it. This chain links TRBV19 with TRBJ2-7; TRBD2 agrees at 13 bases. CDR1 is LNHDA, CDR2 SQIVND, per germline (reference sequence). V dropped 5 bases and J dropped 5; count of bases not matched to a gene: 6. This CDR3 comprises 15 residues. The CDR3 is CASSHPGLAGHEQYF. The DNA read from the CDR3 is TGTGCCAGTAGTCATCCGGGACTAGCGGGGCACGAG.

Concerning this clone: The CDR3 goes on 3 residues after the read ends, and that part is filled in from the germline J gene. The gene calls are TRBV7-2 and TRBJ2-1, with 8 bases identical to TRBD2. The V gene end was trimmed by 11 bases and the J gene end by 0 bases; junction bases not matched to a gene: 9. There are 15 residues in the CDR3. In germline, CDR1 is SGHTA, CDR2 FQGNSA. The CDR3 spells CASHRGGSSYNEQFF. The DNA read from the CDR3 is TGTGCCTCCCACCGGGGGGGGAGCTCCTACAATGAG.

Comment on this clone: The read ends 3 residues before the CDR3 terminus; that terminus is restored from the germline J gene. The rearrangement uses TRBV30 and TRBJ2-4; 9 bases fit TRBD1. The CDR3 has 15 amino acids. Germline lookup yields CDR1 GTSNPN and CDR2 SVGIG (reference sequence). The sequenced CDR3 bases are TGTGCCTGGAGTGTAGGGTACAGGGGGCAATCTGGT. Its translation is CAWSVGYRGQSG. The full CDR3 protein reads CAWSVGYRGQSGQYF.

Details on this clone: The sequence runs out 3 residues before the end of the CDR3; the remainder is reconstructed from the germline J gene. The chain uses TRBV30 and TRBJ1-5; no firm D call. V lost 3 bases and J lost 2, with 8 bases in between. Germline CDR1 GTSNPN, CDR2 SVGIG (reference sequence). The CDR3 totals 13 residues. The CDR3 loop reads CAWSQQGNQPQHF. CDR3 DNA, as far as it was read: TGTGCCTGGAGCCAACAAGGCAATCAGCCC.

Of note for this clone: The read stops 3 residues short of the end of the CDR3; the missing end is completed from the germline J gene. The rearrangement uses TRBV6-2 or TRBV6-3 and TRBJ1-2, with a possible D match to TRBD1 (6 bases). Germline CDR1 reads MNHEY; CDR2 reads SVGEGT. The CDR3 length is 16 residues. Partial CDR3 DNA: TGTGCCAGCAGCCCACACGCGACGGGGGGCTCCTACGAC. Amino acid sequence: CASSPHATGGSYD. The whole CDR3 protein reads CASSPHATGGSYDYTF.

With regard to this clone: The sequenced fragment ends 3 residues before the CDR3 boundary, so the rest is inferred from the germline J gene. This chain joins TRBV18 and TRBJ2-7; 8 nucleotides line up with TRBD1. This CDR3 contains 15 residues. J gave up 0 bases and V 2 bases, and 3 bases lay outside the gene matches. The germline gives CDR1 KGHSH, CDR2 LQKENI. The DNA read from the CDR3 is TGTGCCAGCTCACCAGGACAGGGTGGCTCCTACGAG. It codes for CASSPGQGGSYE. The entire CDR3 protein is CASSPGQGGSYEQYF. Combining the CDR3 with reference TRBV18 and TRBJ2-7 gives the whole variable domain NAGVMQNPRHLVRRRGQEARLRCSPMKGHSHVYWYRQLPEEGLKFMVYLQKENIIDESGMPKERFSAEFPKEGPSILRIQQVVRGDSAAYFCASSPGQGGSYEQYFGPGTRLTVT.

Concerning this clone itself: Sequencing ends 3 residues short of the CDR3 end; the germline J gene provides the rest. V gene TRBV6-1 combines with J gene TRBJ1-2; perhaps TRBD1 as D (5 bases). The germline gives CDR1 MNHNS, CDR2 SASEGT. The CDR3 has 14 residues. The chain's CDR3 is CASSESWGAEGYTF. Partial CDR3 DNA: TGTGCCAGCAGTGAGTCATGGGGCGCGGAGGGC.

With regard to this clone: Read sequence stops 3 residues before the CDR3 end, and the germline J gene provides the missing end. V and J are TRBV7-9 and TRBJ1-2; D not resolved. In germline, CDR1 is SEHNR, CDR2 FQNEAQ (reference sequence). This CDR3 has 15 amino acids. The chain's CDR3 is CASSRLLHSYNDYTF. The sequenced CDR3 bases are TGTGCCAGCAGCCGACTTCTCCACTCCTACAATGAC. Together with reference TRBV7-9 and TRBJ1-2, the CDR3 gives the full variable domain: DTGVSQNPRHKITKRGQNVTFRCDPISEHNRLYWYRQTLGQGPEFLTYFQNEAQLEKSRLLSDRFSAERPKGSFSTLEIQRTEQGDSAMYLCASSRLLHSYNDYTFGSGTRLTVV.